This T cell receptor (beta chain) was recovered during a study of CD8 T cells in ankylosing spondylitis. Germline V gene data show CDR1 as SGHDT and CDR2 as YYEEEE. CDR3 size: 20 residues. Trimming removed 1 base from V and 6 bases from J; junction bases left unmatched: 25. Each CDR3 protein gets one entry after TCRdb re-called the 5' RACE reads with MiXCR. Among about 250,000 distinct CDR3 sequences listed, more than 15% were seen once. The sample holds many counts of this clonotype. Sample: blood, either unsorted or a sorted T cell fraction (not recorded which). V and J are TRBV5-6 and TRBJ2-7; TRBD1 agrees at 7 bases. The receptor was derived from a male donor with ankylosing spondylitis or in good health (not recorded which). The CDR3 protein is CASSLSGQRQPNPTEREQYF. The DNA for the CDR3 is TGTGCCAGCAGCTTGTCGGGACAGCGTCAACCCAACCCTACGGAGCGCGAGCAGTACTTC.